This TCR beta chain stems from a study of blood T cell repertoires in COVID-19. The authors' processing: Reference gene primer amplification gave nucleated cell count estimates. Libraries were prepared by immunoSEQ multiplex PCR; TCRdb keeps only in-frame clonotypes and omits some of them. That table gives V, J and clone size, and the DNA gave D and trimming. The sample lists approximately 92,000 clones; 70% to 85% were seen once. The V end was cut by 0 bases, the J end by 1 base, with 12 bases between. CDR1 and CDR2 (germline): GTSNPN, SVGIG (reference sequence). This CDR3 has 16 residues. This TCR was recovered from a woman between 55 and 75 years old in a cohort sampled during active or convalescent COVID-19. V is TRBV30 and J is TRBJ1-4; unclear D gene. The sample taken for sequencing was peripheral blood. The CDR3 is CAWSVTRTGTNEKLFF. The DNA of the CDR3 is TGTGCCTGGAGTGTAACGCGGACTGGAACTAATGAAAAACTGTTTTTT.